One TCR beta chain is described in this entry. This clonotype occurred many times. The antigen this receptor binds is unknown. No base quality information exists; no much larger clone differs at one position. This sample stems from a study of T cells in Graves' hyperthyroidism and ophthalmopathy (dated by TCRdb to about 2019). In terms of the full investigation: Peripheral blood was collected at initial diagnosis, before any treatment. To identify TCR V-J signatures that set the groups apart, the researchers used a discovery cohort of 100 patients, made up of approximately 43 with Graves' ophthalmopathy and about 60 with stable Graves' hyperthyroidism. An independent validation cohort of under 20 hyperthyroidism patients and 17 patients who later progressed to ophthalmopathy tested prospective prediction of ophthalmopathy. The roughly 100 discovery patients were randomly divided into training and test sets at a 7:3 ratio. In addition, the study compared T-cell repertoires in thyroid tissue and in blood from six Graves' hyperthyroidism patients. Following sampling, methimazole starting at 30 mg daily was given to hyperthyroidism patients, and high-dose intravenous methylprednisolone was given to ophthalmopathy patients. The paper reports TCR Vbeta CDR3 sequencing of more than 120 peripheral blood samples: 40 or so ophthalmopathy, fewer than 85 hyperthyroidism and around 17 progressor patients.

On the study overall, not on this receptor specifically: A model built on a 13 V-J signature distinguished ophthalmopathy from stable hyperthyroidism, reaching 85% to 90% sensitivity and about 81% specificity in cross-validation and 80%/75% in testing. In validation, the model predicted progression to ophthalmopathy with 60% to 71% sensitivity and around 72% specificity, a median of around 6.6 months before onset. No statistical method was used to fix the sample size in advance, and group allocation was not hidden from the investigators. Most expanded thyroid clonotypes (frequency above 0.001) were also detected in blood, a finding suggesting that blood repertoires may reflect thyroid immune responses.

Looking up the germline V gene yields CDR1 SNHLY and CDR2 FYNNEI. Here V drops 6 bases and J drops 0 bases, and the junction holds 5 bases not matched to any gene. From its cysteine to its phenylalanine, the CDR3 spans 14 amino acids. CDR3 DNA only is kept here, 42 bases in frame from base 1. The TCR beta CDR3 regions were amplified from RNA transcripts. A first-round RT-PCR of the TCR CDR3 used the HTBI primer set with the Qiagen OneStep RT-PCR kit. The libraries were constructed in a second round of multiplex PCR and then size-selected and purified. Paired-end sequencing of the libraries was performed with 100 bp reads on an Illumina HiSeq2000. Turning to the authors' computational methods: SOAPnuke was used to process the raw data, throwing out any read that contained adapters or uncalled bases, had a mean Phred below 15, or lacked an exact constant-primer or identifier match. COPE v1.2.5 was used to merge the high-quality paired reads, and each unique nucleotide sequence was defined as a clonotype. MiTCR v1.1 was used to align clonotypes to the IMGT TRBV, TRBD and TRBJ reference segments. The analysis included only V-J combinations with a frequency above 0.0001, which together covered around 99% of the repertoires. The TCS score was defined as F50 (clonal expansion) divided by E x V (chaos), with BLOSUM62-based TCRdist calculated between CDR3 peptides within each V-J. Welch's t-statistics and random forest reduced some 510 V-J features to roughly 13, which were used in a naive Bayes classifier (R e1071). Clones were called with MiXCR by TCRdb after fastp trimmed the public reads at Q25, and only in-frame beta chains were retained. Every entry covers one CDR3 protein and lists the most common genes and DNA from its rows. The V and J calls here are based on TCRdb, not the publication. This sample comprises nearly 250,000 distinct CDR3 sequences, around 26% of them detected only once. The top ten hold around 40% of the sample.

Ophthalmopathy patients had moderately to severely active disease, Clinical Activity Score of at least 3, NOSPECS grade of at least 4, and duration under 3 months. Any patient with an uncontrolled infection, another autoimmune disease, pregnancy or lactation was excluded. Diagnoses were established on the basis of clinical symptoms, serum thyroxine and TRAb, thyroid ultrasound, and orbital computed tomography. Ficoll-Paque density gradient centrifugation was used to isolate PBMCs from about 10 ml of fresh peripheral blood. Trizol reagent was used to extract total RNA, and RNA quality was then checked on an Agilent 2100 Bioanalyzer.

The chain is assembled from TRBV2 and TRBJ2-7; 7 junctional bases match TRBD1. This TCR was recovered from a woman in her thirties or forties with Graves' ophthalmopathy. The sequencing sample was made of blood. The CDR3: CASRVNRGSYEQYF. The nucleotide sequence is given as TGTGCCAGCAGGGTCAACAGGGGCTCCTACGAGCAGTACTTC.